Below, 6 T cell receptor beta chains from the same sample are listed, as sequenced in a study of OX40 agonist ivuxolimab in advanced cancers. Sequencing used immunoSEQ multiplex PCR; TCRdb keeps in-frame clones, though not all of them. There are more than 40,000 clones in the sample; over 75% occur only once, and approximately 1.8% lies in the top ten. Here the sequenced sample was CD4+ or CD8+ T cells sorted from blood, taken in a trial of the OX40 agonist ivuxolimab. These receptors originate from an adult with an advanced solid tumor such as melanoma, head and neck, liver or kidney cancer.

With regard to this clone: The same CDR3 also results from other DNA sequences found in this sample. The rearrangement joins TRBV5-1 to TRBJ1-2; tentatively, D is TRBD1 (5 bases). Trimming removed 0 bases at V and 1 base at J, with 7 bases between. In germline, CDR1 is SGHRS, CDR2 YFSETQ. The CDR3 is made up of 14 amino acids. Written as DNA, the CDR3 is TGCGCCAGCAGCTTGGGTCAGGGTAACTATGGCTACACCTTC. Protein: CASSLGQGNYGYTF.

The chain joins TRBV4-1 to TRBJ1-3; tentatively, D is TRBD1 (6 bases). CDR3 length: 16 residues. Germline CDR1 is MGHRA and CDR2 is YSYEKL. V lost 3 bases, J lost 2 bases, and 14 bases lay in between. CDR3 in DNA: TGCGCCAGCAGCCAGGGGTGGGGACACACTGGAAACACCATATATTTT. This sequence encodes CASSQGWGHTGNTIYF.

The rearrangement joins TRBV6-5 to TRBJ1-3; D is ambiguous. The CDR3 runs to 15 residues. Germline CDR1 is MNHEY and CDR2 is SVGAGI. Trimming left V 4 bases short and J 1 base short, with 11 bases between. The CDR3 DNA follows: TGTGCCAGCAGTTTTTCCCCCCGATCTGGAAACACCATATATTTT. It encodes CASSFSPRSGNTIYF.

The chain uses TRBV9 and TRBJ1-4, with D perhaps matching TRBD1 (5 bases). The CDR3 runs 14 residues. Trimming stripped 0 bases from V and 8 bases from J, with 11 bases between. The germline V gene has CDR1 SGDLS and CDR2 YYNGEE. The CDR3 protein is CASSVGAGFEKLFF. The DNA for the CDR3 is TGTGCCAGCAGCGTAGGCGCAGGGTTCGAAAAACTGTTTTTT.

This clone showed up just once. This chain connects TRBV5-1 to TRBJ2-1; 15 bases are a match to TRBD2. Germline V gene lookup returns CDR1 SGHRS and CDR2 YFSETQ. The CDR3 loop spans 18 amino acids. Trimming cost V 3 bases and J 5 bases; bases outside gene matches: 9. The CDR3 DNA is TGCGCCAGCAGCTCGGGACTAGCGGGGGGTGGGATTCACAATGAGCAGTTCTTC. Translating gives CASSSGLAGGGIHNEQFF.

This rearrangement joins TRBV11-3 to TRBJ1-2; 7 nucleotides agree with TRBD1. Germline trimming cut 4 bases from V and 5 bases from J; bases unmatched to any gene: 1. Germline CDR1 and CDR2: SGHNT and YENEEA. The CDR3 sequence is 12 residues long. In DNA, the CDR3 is TGTGCCAGCAGCTCAGGGGGGTATGGCTACACCTTC. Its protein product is CASSSGGYGYTF.